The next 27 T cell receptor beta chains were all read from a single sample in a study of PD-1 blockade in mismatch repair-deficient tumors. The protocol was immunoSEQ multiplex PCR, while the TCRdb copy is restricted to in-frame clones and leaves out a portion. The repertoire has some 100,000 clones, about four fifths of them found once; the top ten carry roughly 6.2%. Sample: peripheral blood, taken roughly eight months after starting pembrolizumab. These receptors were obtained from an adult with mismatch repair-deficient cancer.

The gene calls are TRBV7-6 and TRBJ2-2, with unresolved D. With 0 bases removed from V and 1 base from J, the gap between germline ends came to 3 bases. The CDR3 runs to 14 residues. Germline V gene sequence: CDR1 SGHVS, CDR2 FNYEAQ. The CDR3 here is CASSLAGNTGELFF. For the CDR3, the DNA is TGTGCCAGCAGCTTAGCGGGGAACACCGGGGAGCTGTTTTTT.

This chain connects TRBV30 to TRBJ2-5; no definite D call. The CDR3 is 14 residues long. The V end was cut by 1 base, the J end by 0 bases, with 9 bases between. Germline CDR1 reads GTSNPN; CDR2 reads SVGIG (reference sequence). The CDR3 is CAWSGSDHQETQYF. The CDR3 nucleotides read TGTGCCTGGAGTGGGTCAGATCACCAAGAGACCCAGTACTTC.

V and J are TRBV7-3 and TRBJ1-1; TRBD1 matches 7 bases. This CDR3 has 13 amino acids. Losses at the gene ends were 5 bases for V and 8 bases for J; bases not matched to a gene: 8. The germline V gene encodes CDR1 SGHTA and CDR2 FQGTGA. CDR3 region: CASSANRGSEAFF. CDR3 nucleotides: TGTGCCAGCAGCGCTAACAGGGGTTCGGAAGCTTTCTTT.

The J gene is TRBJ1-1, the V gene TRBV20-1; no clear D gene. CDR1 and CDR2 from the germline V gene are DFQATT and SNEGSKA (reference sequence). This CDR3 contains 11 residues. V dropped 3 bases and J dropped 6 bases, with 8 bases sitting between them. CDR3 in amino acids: CSASPLSEAFF. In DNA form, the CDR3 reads TGCAGTGCTAGTCCGTTGTCTGAAGCTTTCTTT.

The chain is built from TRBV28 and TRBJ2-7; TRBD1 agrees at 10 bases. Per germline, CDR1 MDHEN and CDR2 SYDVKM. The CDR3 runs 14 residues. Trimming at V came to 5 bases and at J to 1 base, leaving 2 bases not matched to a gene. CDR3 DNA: TGTGCCAGCAGTCGGACAGGGGGTTCCTACGAGCAGTACTTC. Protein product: CASSRTGGSYEQYF.

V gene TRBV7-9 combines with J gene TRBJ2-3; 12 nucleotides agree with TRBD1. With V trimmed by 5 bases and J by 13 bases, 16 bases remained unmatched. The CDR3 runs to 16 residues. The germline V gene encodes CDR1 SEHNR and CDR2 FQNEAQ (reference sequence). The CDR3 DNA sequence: TGTGCCAGCAGCCCCACCCCGGGACAGGGGGCGATAAGGGAGTATTTT. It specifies CASSPTPGQGAIREYF.

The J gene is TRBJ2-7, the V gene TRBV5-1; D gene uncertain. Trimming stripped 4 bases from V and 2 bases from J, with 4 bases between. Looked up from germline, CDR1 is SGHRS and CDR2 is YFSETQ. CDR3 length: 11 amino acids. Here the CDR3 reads CASSVTYEQYF. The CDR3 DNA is TGCGCCAGCAGCGTAACCTACGAGCAGTACTTC.

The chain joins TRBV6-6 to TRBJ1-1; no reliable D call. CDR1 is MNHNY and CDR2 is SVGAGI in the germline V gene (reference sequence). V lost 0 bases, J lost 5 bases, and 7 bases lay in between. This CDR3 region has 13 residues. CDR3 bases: TGTGCCAGCAGTTACTCGATGGGGACTGAAGCTTTCTTT. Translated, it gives CASSYSMGTEAFF.

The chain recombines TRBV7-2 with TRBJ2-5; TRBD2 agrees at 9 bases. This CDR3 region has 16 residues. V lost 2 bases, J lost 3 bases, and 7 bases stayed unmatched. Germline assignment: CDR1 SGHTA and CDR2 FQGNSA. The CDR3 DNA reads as TGTGCCAGCAGCTTAACGGCGGGAGGGCTTAAAGAGACCCAGTACTTC. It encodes CASSLTAGGLKETQYF.

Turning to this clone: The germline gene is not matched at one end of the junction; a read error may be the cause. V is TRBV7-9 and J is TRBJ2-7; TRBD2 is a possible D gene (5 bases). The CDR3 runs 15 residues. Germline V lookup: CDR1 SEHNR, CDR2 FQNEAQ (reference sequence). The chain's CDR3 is CASSSLTNPTMASDF. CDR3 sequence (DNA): TGTGCCAGCAGCTCTCTAACCAACCCGACTATGGCGTCGGACTTC.

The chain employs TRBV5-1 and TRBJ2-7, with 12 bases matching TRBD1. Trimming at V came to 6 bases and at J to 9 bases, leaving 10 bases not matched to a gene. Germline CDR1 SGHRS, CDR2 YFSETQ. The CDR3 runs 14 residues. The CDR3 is CASTDFGTGGGQYF. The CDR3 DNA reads TGCGCCAGCACGGATTTCGGGACAGGGGGCGGGCAGTACTTC.

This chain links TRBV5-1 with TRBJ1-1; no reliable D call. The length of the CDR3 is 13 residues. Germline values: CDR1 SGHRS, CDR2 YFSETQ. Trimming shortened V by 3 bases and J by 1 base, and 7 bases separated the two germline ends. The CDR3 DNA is TGCGCCAGCAGCTATCCAGGGAACACTGAAGCTTTCTTT. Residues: CASSYPGNTEAFF.

Here the CDR3 DNA reads TGCGCCAGCAGGCTTGGGGCGAGCGCCTACGAGCAGTACTTC. Protein product: CASRLGASAYEQYF. This chain joins TRBV5-1 and TRBJ2-7, with D possibly being TRBD1 (5 bases). Germline V CDR1 and CDR2: SGHRS, YFSETQ. Trimming pared 5 bases from V and 2 bases from J, leaving 14 bases between. This CDR3 is built from 14 residues.

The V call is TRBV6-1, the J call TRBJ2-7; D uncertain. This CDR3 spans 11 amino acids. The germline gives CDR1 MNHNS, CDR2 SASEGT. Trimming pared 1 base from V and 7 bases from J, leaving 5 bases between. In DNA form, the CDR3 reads TGTGCCAGCAGTGAAGTGGGAGAGCAGTACTTC. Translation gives CASSEVGEQYF.

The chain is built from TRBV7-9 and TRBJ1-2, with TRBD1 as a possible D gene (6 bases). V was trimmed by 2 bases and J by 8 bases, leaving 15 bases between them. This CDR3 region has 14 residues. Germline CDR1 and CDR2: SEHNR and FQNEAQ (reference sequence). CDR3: CASSLNLQGEGYTF. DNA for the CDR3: TGTGCCAGCAGCTTAAATTTACAGGGAGAGGGCTACACCTTC.

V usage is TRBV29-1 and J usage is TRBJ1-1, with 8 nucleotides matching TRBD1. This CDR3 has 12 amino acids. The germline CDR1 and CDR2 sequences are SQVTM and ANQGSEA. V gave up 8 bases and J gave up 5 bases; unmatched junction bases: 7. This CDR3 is CSHQGARTEAFF. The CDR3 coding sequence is TGCAGCCATCAGGGGGCGAGGACTGAAGCTTTCTTT.

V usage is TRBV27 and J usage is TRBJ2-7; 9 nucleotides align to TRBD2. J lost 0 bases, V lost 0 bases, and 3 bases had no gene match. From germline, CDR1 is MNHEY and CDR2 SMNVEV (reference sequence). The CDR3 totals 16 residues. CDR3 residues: CASSLSPSGASYEQYF. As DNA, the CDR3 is TGTGCCAGCAGTTTATCTCCTAGCGGGGCCTCCTACGAGCAGTACTTC.

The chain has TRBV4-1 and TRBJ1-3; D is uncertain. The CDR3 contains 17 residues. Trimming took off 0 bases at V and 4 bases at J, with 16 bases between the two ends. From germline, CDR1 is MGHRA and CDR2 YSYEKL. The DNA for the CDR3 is TGCGCCAGCAGCCAAGATCCGGTGGGTGTGACCGGAAACACCATATATTTT. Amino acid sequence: CASSQDPVGVTGNTIYF.

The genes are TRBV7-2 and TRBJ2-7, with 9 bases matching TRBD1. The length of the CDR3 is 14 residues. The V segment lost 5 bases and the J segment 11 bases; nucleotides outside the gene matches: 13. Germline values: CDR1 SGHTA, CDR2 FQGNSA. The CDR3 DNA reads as TGTGCCAGCAGCCCCCAGGGACAGGGTGGTATTGAGTACTTC. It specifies CASSPQGQGGIEYF.

In DNA, the CDR3 is TGTGCCGGCATCCTTGAGACCGGACGGTCCACCTTC. Its translation is CAGILETGRSTF. The V call is TRBV6-5, the J call TRBJ1-2, with D hard to call. The CDR3 has 12 residues. Germline assignment: CDR1 MNHEY and CDR2 SVGAGI. V was pared by 11 bases and J by 13 bases, with 23 bases between.

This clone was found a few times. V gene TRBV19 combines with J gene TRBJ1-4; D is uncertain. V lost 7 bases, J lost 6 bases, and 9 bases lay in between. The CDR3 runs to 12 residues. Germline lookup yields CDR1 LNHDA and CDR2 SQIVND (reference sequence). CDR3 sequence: CASTPNDEKLFF. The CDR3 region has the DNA TGTGCCAGTACCCCGAACGATGAAAAACTGTTTTTT.

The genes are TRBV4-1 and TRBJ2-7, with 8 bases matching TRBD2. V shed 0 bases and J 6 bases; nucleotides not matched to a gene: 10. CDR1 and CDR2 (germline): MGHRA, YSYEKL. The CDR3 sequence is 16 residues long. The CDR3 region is CASSQEVSGSRGEQYF. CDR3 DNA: TGCGCCAGCAGCCAAGAGGTGAGCGGGAGTCGGGGCGAGCAGTACTTC.

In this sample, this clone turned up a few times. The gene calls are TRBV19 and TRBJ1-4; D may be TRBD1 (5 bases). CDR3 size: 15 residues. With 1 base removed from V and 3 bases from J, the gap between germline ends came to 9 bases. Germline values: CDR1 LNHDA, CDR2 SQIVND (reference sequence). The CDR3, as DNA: TGTGCCAGTAGTATAGCGGGGGGGTCTAATGAAAAACTGTTTTTT. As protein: CASSIAGGSNEKLFF.

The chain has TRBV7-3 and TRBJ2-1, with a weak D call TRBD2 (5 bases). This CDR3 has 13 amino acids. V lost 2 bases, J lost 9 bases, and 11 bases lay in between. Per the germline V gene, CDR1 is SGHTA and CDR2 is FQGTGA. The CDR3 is CASSLFAGAEQFF. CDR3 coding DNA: TGTGCCAGCAGCTTATTTGCGGGCGCTGAGCAGTTCTTC.

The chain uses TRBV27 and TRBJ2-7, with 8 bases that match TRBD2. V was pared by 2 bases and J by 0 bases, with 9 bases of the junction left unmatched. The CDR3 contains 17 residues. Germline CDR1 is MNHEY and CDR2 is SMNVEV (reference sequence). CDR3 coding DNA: TGTGCCAGCAGTTTACGTAAGGTCAGCGGGAGCTCCTACGAGCAGTACTTC. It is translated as CASSLRKVSGSSYEQYF.

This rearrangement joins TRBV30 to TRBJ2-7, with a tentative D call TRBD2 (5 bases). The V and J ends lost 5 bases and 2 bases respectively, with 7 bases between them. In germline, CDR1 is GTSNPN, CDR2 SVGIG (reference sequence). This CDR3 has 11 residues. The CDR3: CAWGLAYEQYF. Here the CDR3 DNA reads TGTGCCTGGGGACTGGCCTACGAGCAGTACTTC.

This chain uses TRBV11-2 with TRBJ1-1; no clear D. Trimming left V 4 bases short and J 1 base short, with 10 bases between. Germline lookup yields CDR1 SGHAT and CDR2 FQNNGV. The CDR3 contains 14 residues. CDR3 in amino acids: CASSYLRSNTEAFF. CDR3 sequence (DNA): TGTGCCAGCAGCTACCTTAGATCGAACACTGAAGCTTTCTTT.